This T cell receptor (beta chain) was captured in a study of T cell responses to AZD1222 COVID-19 vaccine. Points from the study as a whole: Two doses of AZD1222 preceded a rise in Spike-specific TCR breadth and depth.

The assay was immunoSEQ multiplex PCR, and TCRdb's table has in-frame clones only and misses some. The sample comprises 90,000 to 140,000 clones, approximately 90% of which are singletons, and over 8% rests with the top ten. Turning to this clone: The antigen is unknown.

The CDR3 has 15 residues. Germline V lookup: CDR1 LGHNT, CDR2 FRNRAP. V lost 5 bases and J lost 1, with 14 bases in between. The chain carries TRBV12-5 and TRBJ1-2; D is perhaps TRBD1 (6 bases). The specimen comprised peripheral blood, sampled on day 0 of AZD1222 vaccination. The clonotype originates from an adult in good health. The CDR3 reads CASGPGTPFNYGYTF. CDR3 nucleotide sequence: TGTGCTAGTGGTCCCGGGACACCATTTAACTATGGCTACACCTTC.